This record concerns one TCR beta chain sequence. Antigen unknown. Assay used: immunoSEQ multiplex PCR; TCRdb lists only in-frame clones, some missing. The table lists about 21,000 clones, 80% of them singletons. This specimen belongs to a study of tumor-infiltrating lymphocytes in localized non-small cell lung cancer. This CDR3 spans 16 amino acids. From germline, CDR1 is LGHNA and CDR2 YSLEER. V dropped 0 bases and J dropped 2 bases, with 14 bases sitting between them. Study-level findings and limits: Available tissue quantity limited TCR sequencing to a patient subset. Tumor T-cell fraction was not associated with recurrence-free survival.

The genes are TRBV4-3 and TRBJ2-7; possible D gene TRBD2, 6 bases. The sequencing input was lung tumor tissue. The receptor was isolated from a human donor with non-small cell lung cancer. CDR3 in amino acids: CASSQDWLAPTYEQYF. CDR3 DNA: TGCGCCAGCAGCCAAGATTGGCTAGCGCCAACCTACGAGCAGTACTTC.